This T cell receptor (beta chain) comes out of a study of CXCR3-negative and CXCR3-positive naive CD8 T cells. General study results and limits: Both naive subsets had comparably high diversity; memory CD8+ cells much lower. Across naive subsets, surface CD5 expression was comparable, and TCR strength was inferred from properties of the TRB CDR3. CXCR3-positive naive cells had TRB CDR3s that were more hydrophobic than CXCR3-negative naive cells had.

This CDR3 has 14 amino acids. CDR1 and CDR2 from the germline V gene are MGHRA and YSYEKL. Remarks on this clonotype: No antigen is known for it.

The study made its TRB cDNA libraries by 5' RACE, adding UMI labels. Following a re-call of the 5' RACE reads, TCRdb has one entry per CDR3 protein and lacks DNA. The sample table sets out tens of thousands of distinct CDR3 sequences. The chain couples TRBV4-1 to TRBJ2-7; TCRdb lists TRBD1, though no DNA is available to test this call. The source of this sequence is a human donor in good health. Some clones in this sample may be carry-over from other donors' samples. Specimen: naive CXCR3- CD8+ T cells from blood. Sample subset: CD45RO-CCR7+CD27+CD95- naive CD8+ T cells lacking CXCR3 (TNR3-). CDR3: CASSQGSRVGEQYF.